The clone carrying this T cell receptor beta chain was counted between two and nine times. Its antigen is undetermined. This specimen comes from a study of T-cell memory formation after mild COVID-19. Study-wide points: In pre-infection memory, a portion of responding clones appeared, which suggested that cross-reactive memory joined.

MiXCR was run by TCRdb on the 5' RACE reads, yielding one entry per CDR3 protein. The table has about 260,000 distinct CDR3 sequences, over 15% seen once; the top ten hold 20% to 25%. The germline gives CDR1 MGHRA, CDR2 YSYEKL. The trim removed 4 bases at V and 3 bases at J, leaving 4 bases unmatched. The length of the CDR3 is 15 residues. Source material: PBMCs or a T cell subset sorted from them (not recorded which). The TCR sequence derives from a young man who had mild COVID-19 (a few samples of this study predate the infection). Cell type and time point are not known. The chain combines TRBV4-1 with TRBJ1-2, with TRBD1 identical over 11 bases. In DNA, the CDR3 is TGCGCCAGCAGCCCAGGACAGGGGGCTTACTATGGCTACACCTTC. It encodes CASSPGQGAYYGYTF.